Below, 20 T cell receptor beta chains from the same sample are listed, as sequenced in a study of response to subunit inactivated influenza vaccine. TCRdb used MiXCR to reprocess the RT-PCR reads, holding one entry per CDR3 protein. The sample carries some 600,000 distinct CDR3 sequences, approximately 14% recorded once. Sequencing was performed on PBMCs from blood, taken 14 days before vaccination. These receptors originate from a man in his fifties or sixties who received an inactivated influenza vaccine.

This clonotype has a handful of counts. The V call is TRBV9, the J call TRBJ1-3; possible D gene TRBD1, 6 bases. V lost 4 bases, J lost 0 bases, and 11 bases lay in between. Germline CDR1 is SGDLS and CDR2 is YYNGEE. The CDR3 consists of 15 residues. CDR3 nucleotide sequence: TGTGCCAGCAGCACACAGGGACTCTCTGGAAACACCATATATTTT. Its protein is CASSTQGLSGNTIYF.

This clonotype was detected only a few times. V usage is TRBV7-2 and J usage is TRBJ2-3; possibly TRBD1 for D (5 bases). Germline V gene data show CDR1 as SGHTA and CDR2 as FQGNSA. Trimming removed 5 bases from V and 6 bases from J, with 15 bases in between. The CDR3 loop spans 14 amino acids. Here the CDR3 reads CASSRQIRVDTQYF. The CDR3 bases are TGTGCCAGCAGCCGACAGATTAGGGTGGATACGCAGTATTTT. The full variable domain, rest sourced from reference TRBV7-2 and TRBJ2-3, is GAGVSQSPSNKVTEKGKDVELRCDPISGHTALYWYRQSLGQGLEFLIYFQGNSAPDKSGLPSDRFSAERTGGSVSTLTIQRTQQEDSAVYLCASSRQIRVDTQYFGPGTRLTVL.

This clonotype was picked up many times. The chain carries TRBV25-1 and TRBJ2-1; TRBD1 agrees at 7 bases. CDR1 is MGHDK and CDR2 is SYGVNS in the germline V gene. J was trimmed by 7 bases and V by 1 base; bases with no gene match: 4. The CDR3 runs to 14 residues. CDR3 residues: CASSESARGNEQFF. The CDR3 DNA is TGTGCCAGCAGTGAATCGGCCAGGGGGAATGAGCAGTTCTTC.

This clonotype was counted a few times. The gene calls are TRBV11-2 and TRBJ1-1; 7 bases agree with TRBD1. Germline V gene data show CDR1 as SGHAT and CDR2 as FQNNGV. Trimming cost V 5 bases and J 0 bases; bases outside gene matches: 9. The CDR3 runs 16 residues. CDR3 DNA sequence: TGTGCCAGCAGCCCTAGCCTAGGACAGGTGAACACTGAAGCTTTCTTT. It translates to CASSPSLGQVNTEAFF.

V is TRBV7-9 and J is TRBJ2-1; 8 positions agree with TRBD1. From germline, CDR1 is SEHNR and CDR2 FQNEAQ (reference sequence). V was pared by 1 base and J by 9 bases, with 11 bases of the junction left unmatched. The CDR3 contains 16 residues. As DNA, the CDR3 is TGTGCCAGCAGCTTAGGTTGGCAGGGGGCCCCTCGTGAGCAGTTCTTC. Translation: CASSLGWQGAPREQFF.

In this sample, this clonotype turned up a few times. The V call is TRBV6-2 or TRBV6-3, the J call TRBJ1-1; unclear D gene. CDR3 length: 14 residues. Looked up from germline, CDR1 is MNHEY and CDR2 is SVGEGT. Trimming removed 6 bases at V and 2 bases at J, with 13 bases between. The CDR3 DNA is TGTGCCAGCAGGGAACGTCGGGGAAACACTGAAGCTTTCTTT. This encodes CASRERRGNTEAFF.

CDR3 sequence: CASSQGHGGGIQETQYF. As DNA, the CDR3 is TGTGCCAGCAGCCAAGGGCACGGGGGGGGGATCCAAGAGACCCAGTACTTC. The chain joins TRBV4-2 to TRBJ2-5; 8 bases map to TRBD2. Germline assignment: CDR1 LGHNA and CDR2 YNFKEQ. The CDR3 spans 17 residues. V lost 1 base, J lost 1 base, and 8 bases stayed unmatched.

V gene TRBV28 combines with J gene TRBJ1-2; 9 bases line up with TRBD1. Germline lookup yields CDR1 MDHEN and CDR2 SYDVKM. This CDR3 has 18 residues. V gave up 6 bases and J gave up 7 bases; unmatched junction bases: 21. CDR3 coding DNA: TGTGCCAGCAGCTTACACGGGGGTTCGGGCGACAGGGGGTCTGGCTACACCTTC. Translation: CASSLHGGSGDRGSGYTF.

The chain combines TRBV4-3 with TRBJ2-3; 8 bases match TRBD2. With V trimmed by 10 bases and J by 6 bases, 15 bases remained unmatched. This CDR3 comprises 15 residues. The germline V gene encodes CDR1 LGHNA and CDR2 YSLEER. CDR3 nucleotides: TGCGCCACCCGGGAGCGGGGGACCCTGAGCGATACGCAGTATTTT. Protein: CATRERGTLSDTQYF.

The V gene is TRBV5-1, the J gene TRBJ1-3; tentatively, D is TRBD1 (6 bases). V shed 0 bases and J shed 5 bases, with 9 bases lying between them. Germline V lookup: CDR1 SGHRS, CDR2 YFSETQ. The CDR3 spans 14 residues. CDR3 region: CASSLGDNRNTIYF. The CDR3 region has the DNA TGCGCCAGCAGCTTGGGGGACAACCGAAACACCATATATTTT.

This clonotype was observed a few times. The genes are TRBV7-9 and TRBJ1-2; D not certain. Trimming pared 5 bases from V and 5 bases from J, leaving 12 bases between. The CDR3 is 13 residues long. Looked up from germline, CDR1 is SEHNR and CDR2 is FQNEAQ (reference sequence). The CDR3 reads CASSVFSAYGYTF. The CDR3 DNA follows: TGTGCCAGCAGCGTTTTCAGTGCTTATGGCTACACCTTC.

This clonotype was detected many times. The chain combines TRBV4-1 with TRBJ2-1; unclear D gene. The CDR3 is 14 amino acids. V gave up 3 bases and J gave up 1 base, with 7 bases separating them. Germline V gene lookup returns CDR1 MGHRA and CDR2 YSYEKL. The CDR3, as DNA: TGCGCCAGCAGCCATACTGGTTCCTACAATGAGCAGTTCTTC. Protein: CASSHTGSYNEQFF.

The CDR3 DNA sequence: TGTGCCATCAGGACGACAGGGTTGAGCGAGCAGTACTTC. The encoded protein is CAIRTTGLSEQYF. This chain links TRBV10-3 with TRBJ2-7; 7 positions agree with TRBD1. CDR1 ENHRY and CDR2 SYGVKD come from the germline V gene. The V gene end was trimmed by 6 bases and the J gene end by 6 bases; junction bases not matched to a gene: 8. This CDR3 comprises 13 residues.

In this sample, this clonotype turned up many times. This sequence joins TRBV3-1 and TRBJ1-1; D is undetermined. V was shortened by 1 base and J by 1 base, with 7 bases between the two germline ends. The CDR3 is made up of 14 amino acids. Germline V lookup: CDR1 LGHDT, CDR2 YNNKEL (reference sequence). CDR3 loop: CASSQVGRNTEAFF. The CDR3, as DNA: TGTGCCAGCAGCCAAGTGGGCAGGAACACTGAAGCTTTCTTT.

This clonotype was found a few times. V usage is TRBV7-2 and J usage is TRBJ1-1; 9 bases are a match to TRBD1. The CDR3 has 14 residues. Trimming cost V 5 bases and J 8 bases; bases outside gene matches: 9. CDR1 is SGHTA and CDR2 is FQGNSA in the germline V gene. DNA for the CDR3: TGTGCCAGCAGCCCCTCCCGGGACAGGGCGGAAGCTTTCTTT. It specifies CASSPSRDRAEAFF. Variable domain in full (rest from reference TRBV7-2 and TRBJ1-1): GAGVSQSPSNKVTEKGKDVELRCDPISGHTALYWYRQSLGQGLEFLIYFQGNSAPDKSGLPSDRFSAERTGGSVSTLTIQRTQQEDSAVYLCASSPSRDRAEAFFGQGTRLTVV.

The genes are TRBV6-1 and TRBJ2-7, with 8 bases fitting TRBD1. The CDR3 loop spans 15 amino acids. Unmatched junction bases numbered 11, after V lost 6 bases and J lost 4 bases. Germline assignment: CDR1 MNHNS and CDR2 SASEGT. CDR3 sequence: CASRLAPGGGYEQYF. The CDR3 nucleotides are TGTGCCAGCAGGTTGGCCCCAGGGGGCGGGTACGAGCAGTACTTC.

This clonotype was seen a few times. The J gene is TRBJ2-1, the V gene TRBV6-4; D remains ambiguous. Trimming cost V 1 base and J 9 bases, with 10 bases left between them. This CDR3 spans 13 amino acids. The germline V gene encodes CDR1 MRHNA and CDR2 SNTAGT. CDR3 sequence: CASSDLRSAEQFF. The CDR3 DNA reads TGTGCCAGCAGTGACTTGCGCTCCGCTGAGCAGTTCTTC.

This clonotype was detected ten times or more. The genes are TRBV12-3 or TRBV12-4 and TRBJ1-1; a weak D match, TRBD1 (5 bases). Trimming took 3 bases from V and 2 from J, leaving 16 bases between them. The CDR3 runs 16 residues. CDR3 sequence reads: CASSFGYVGGNTEAFF. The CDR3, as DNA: TGTGCCAGCAGTTTTGGTTATGTCGGGGGAAACACTGAAGCTTTCTTT.

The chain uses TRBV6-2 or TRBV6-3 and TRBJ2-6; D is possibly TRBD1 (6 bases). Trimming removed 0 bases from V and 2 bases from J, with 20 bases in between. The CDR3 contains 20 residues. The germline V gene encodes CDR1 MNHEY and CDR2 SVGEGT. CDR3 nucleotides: TGTGCCAGCAGTTACTCCCAGTATGGGGGCGGTTATACTGGGGCCAACGTCCTGACTTTC. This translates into CASSYSQYGGGYTGANVLTF.

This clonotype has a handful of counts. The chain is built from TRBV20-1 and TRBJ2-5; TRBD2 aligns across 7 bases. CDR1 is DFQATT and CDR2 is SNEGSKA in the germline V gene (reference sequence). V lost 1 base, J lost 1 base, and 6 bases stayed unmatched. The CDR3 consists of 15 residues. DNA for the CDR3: TGCAGTGCTAGAGGACTCCTAGCGGTCCAAGAGACCCAGTACTTC. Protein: CSARGLLAVQETQYF.